The 24 T cell receptor beta chains below all came from one sample that was sequenced in a study of cytomegalovirus exposure and HLA in healthy donors (TCRdb year 2017). Receptor libraries were prepared by the immunoSEQ multiplex PCR assay. The multiplex PCR relied on a mix of 60 forward primers for TCR Vbeta segments and 13 reverse primers for TCR Jbeta segments. TCRdb obtained this table from immuneACCESS and retained in-frame rearrangements with V and J assigned. These tables miss some clones; where compared with another copy, unresolved V genes account for less than half of the shortfall, and the remainder is unexplained. The sample yields some 180,000 clones; approximately 76% were counted once. The ten largest account for 5% to 6.5% of the sample. Sequencing input: PBMCs. The receptors here all came from a woman between 18 and 29 years old in good health and CMV-seropositive.

This chain connects TRBV30 to TRBJ2-1; D is unclear. V was cut by 5 bases and J by 0 bases, with 8 bases left in between. CDR3 length: 13 residues. Germline CDR1 reads GTSNPN; CDR2 reads SVGIG (reference sequence). The DNA for the CDR3 is TGTGCCTGGGGCCCCAGCTCCTACAATGAGCAGTTCTTC. The encoded protein is CAWGPSSYNEQFF.

The chain has TRBV7-2 and TRBJ2-4; 7 bases map to TRBD1. Germline CDR1 reads SGHTA; CDR2 reads FQGNSA. This CDR3 region has 14 residues. The junction had 14 bases not matched to a gene; V was cut back by 6 bases and J by 12 bases. In nucleotides, the CDR3 is TGTGCCAGCAGATACACCGGGACAGAGTTTAATCAGTACTTC. Its protein is CASRYTGTEFNQYF.

This CDR3 reads CASSLGARGENEKLFF. The CDR3 DNA reads TGTGCCAGCAGCTTAGGGGCCAGGGGGGAGAATGAAAAACTGTTTTTT. The chain employs TRBV11-2 and TRBJ1-4, with 7 bases fitting TRBD1. V was clipped by 1 base and J by 5 bases; unmatched bases: 7. The germline V gene encodes CDR1 SGHAT and CDR2 FQNNGV. The CDR3 has 16 residues.

The chain has TRBV7-3 and TRBJ2-7; TRBD1 aligns across 8 bases. The germline V gene has CDR1 SGHTA and CDR2 FQGTGA. The junction had 14 bases not matched to a gene; V was cut back by 5 bases and J by 11 bases. This CDR3 has 14 residues. CDR3 loop: CASSTHSGGAKKYF. The CDR3 bases are TGTGCCAGCAGCACACACTCAGGGGGCGCGAAGAAGTACTTC.

This clone was recorded only once. This rearrangement joins TRBV2 to TRBJ2-5; TRBD1 agrees at 7 bases. V trimming: 7 bases; J trimming: 0 bases; junction bases outside the gene matches: 8. CDR1 SNHLY and CDR2 FYNNEI come from the germline V gene. This CDR3 contains 15 residues. In DNA form, the CDR3 reads TGTGCCAGCATTAAGGACAGGACGTACCAAGAGACCCAGTACTTC. This gives the protein CASIKDRTYQETQYF.

As regards this clone: Mismatch with germline at one junction end may stem from a read error. The rearrangement links TRBV28 to TRBJ2-7; D is possibly TRBD2 (7 bases). Per the germline V gene, CDR1 is MDHEN and CDR2 is SYDVKM. The CDR3 covers 17 residues. CDR3 nucleotides: TGTGCCAGCAGTTCCCCCGAAGGGGGGGCCATGTCCTACGAGCGGTACTTC. Translated, it gives CASSSPEGGAMSYERYF.

This chain joins TRBV19 and TRBJ2-5; possible D gene TRBD2, 5 bases. The CDR3 consists of 13 residues. CDR1 LNHDA and CDR2 SQIVND come from the germline V gene (reference sequence). V gave up 6 bases and J gave up 7 bases, with 15 bases separating them. CDR3 sequence reads: CASRREPLGTQYF. The CDR3 DNA reads as TGTGCCAGTAGACGGGAACCCTTAGGGACCCAGTACTTC.

This clone was seen a handful of times. This sequence joins TRBV2 and TRBJ2-5; D gene uncertain. The CDR3 is 13 amino acids. The V gene lost 3 bases and the J gene lost 1 base, with 6 bases spanning the gap. Germline V lookup: CDR1 SNHLY, CDR2 FYNNEI. The CDR3, as DNA: TGTGCCAGCAGTGAGGAGTTCCAAGAGACCCAGTACTTC. Translation gives CASSEEFQETQYF.

This clone was observed once. V usage is TRBV10-3 and J usage is TRBJ2-1; TRBD1 matches at 9 bases. V dropped 8 bases and J dropped 5; count of bases not matched to a gene: 4. This CDR3 region has 13 residues. Germline V lookup: CDR1 ENHRY, CDR2 SYGVKD. CDR3 DNA: TGTGCCATCCGCCGGACAGGGGACAATGAGCAGTTCTTC. It specifies CAIRRTGDNEQFF.

The V and J genes are TRBV2 and TRBJ2-2; 9 bases are a match to TRBD2. The V segment lost 6 bases and the J segment 5 bases; nucleotides outside the gene matches: 10. The CDR3 length is 16 residues. The V gene's germline CDR1 is SNHLY and CDR2 FYNNEI. CDR3 sequence (DNA): TGTGCCAGCAGCCCAACGTTGAGCGGGGGGACCGGGGAGCTGTTTTTT. Protein: CASSPTLSGGTGELFF.

The table lists this clone with a count of one. The chain combines TRBV7-3 with TRBJ2-7; maybe TRBD2 (6 bases). The V end lost 2 bases, the J end lost 5 bases, and 13 bases lay between the germline ends. Germline CDR1 is SGHTA and CDR2 is FQGTGA. The length of the CDR3 is 14 residues. The CDR3 coding sequence is TGTGCCAGCAGCTTACTCGGGAGTGACGACGAGCAGTACTTC. Protein sequence: CASSLLGSDDEQYF.

This clone was found a few times. This chain links TRBV7-9 with TRBJ2-1; D not certain. CDR3 length: 15 amino acids. Germline CDR1 is SEHNR and CDR2 is FQNEAQ (reference sequence). V dropped 1 base and J dropped 0 bases, with 7 bases sitting between them. The CDR3: CASSLELFSYNEQFF. In DNA, the CDR3 is TGTGCCAGCAGCTTAGAACTCTTCTCCTACAATGAGCAGTTCTTC.

This clone is a singleton in its sample. The chain employs TRBV2 and TRBJ2-1; D is perhaps TRBD1 (6 bases). V gave up 7 bases and J gave up 4 bases, with 11 bases separating them. CDR1 and CDR2 from the germline V gene are SNHLY and FYNNEI. The length of the CDR3 is 13 residues. For the CDR3, the DNA is TGTGCCAGCACCCAGGACAGTTACAATGAGCAGTTCTTC. Protein: CASTQDSYNEQFF.

The V gene is TRBV27, the J gene TRBJ2-7; perhaps TRBD1 as D (5 bases). Germline values: CDR1 MNHEY, CDR2 SMNVEV (reference sequence). The V end lost 6 bases, the J end lost 5 bases, and 14 bases lay between the germline ends. This CDR3 contains 13 residues. In DNA form, the CDR3 reads TGTGCCAGCAGACCCCAGGGTAACCACGAGCAGTACTTC. Amino acids: CASRPQGNHEQYF.

This clone has a handful of counts. V is TRBV18 and J is TRBJ1-4, with D hard to call. CDR3 length: 15 amino acids. The germline V and J ends were trimmed by 3 bases and 7 bases, with 15 bases remaining between them. The germline V gene encodes CDR1 KGHSH and CDR2 LQKENI. The CDR3 region is CASSPGALRGEKLFF. CDR3 sequence (DNA): TGTGCCAGCTCACCCGGAGCCCTGCGGGGTGAAAAACTGTTTTTT.

The DNA of the CDR3 is TGCGCCAGCAGCTTGGCGACTGATTTCTCCTACGAGCAGTACTTC. It codes for CASSLATDFSYEQYF. V gene TRBV5-1 combines with J gene TRBJ2-7, with no clear D. The CDR3 sequence is 15 residues long. CDR1 SGHRS and CDR2 YFSETQ come from the germline V gene. Between the trimmed V and J ends, which lost 0 bases and 0 bases, there was a span of 10 bases.

The rearrangement uses TRBV4-3 and TRBJ2-1, with 9 bases matching TRBD2. Trimming cost V 2 bases and J 4 bases; bases outside gene matches: 6. Germline V lookup: CDR1 LGHNA, CDR2 YSLEER. The CDR3 runs 16 residues. As DNA, the CDR3 is TGCGCCAGCAGCCAAACTTCGGGACTAGCATACAATGAGCAGTTCTTC. Amino acids: CASSQTSGLAYNEQFF.

The chain uses TRBV5-4 and TRBJ1-1; no reliable D call. The V end was cut by 4 bases, the J end by 5 bases, with 15 bases between. The length of the CDR3 is 14 residues. Germline V gives CDR1 SGHNT, CDR2 YYREEE (reference sequence). The CDR3 nucleotides are TGTGCCAGCAGCATGACCCCTACGCGGACTGAAGCTTTCTTT. This translates into CASSMTPTRTEAFF.

The chain has TRBV30 and TRBJ1-6; D is uncertain. Trimming left V 0 bases short and J 8 bases short, with 11 bases between. Looked up from germline, CDR1 is GTSNPN and CDR2 is SVGIG (reference sequence). CDR3 size: 14 residues. CDR3 region: CAWSVIDGDSPLHF. In nucleotides, the CDR3 is TGTGCCTGGAGTGTAATCGACGGGGATTCACCCCTCCACTTT. Supplemented by reference TRBV30 and TRBJ1-6, the full variable domain reads SQTIHQWPATLVQPVGSPLSLECTVEGTSNPNLYWYRQAAGRGLQLLFYSVGIGQISSEVPQNLSASRPQDRQFILSSKKLLLSDSGFYLCAWSVIDGDSPLHFGNGTRLTVT.

The V call is TRBV25-1, the J call TRBJ1-2; possible D gene TRBD1, 5 bases. The CDR3 sequence is 14 residues long. V lost 3 bases and J lost 2, with 10 bases in between. Per the germline V gene, CDR1 is MGHDK and CDR2 is SYGVNS. Here the CDR3 reads CASSDSDRNYGYTF. The CDR3, as DNA: TGTGCCAGCAGTGACTCCGACAGAAACTATGGCTACACCTTC.

The gene calls are TRBV13 and TRBJ2-1, with D hard to call. V was pared by 1 base and J by 4 bases, with 5 bases between. The CDR3 contains 13 residues. The germline CDR1 and CDR2 sequences are PRHDT and FYEKMQ (reference sequence). The CDR3 loop reads CASSLESYNEQFF. The CDR3 DNA follows: TGTGCCAGCAGCTTAGAATCTTACAATGAGCAGTTCTTC.

The genes are TRBV9 and TRBJ2-2, with 7 bases matching TRBD1. The length of the CDR3 is 15 residues. Germline CDR1 SGDLS, CDR2 YYNGEE. V lost 5 bases, J lost 3 bases, and 7 bases stayed unmatched. The CDR3 spells CASRNEGAYTGELFF. Here the CDR3 DNA reads TGTGCCAGCAGGAACGAGGGGGCGTACACCGGGGAGCTGTTTTTT.

The genes are TRBV4-3 and TRBJ2-2, with D possibly matching TRBD2 (6 bases). The CDR3 is 17 amino acids. Germline CDR1 is LGHNA and CDR2 is YSLEER. V lost 0 bases, J lost 1 base, and 12 bases lay in between. CDR3 protein: CASSQDTTGENTGELFF. The CDR3 DNA reads TGCGCCAGCAGCCAAGATACGACGGGGGAGAACACCGGGGAGCTGTTTTTT.

The rearrangement uses TRBV6-6 and TRBJ1-1; 7 nucleotides line up with TRBD1. V shed 5 bases, J shed 2 bases, and the junction held 11 bases outside the gene matches. The germline CDR1 and CDR2 sequences are MNHNY and SVGAGI (reference sequence). The CDR3 consists of 16 residues. The CDR3 reads CASSNRDRGKNTEAFF. The CDR3 coding sequence is TGTGCCAGCAGTAACCGGGACAGAGGGAAAAACACTGAAGCTTTCTTT.